A selection of T cell receptor beta chains follows, all from one sample in a study of T-cell memory formation after mild COVID-19. TCRdb used MiXCR to reprocess the 5' RACE reads, holding one entry per CDR3 protein. Of hundreds of thousands of distinct CDR3 sequences in the sample, around 17% were seen once. Source material: PBMCs or a T cell subset sorted from them (not recorded which). The receptor source for this set is an adult woman who had mild COVID-19 (a few samples of this study predate the infection). Cell type and time point are not known. CDR3s include the opening cysteine and the closing phenylalanine or tryptophan. D genes are given only for firm matches. Size tells how often a clone was seen (once, few, many) or the class of an expanded clone, and some rows leave it out.

DNA,CDR3,D,V,size,J
TGTGCCAGCAGTTACTCGCCTGGGGGGCGAGCTGAAGCTTTCTTT,CASSYSPGGRAEAFF,NA,TRBV6-5,NA,TRBJ1-1
TGTGCCAGCGGAGAGGCAGATACGCAGTATTTT,CASGEADTQYF,NA,TRBV3-1,NA,TRBJ2-3
TGCAGCGTCCGAAGCGCAGGGTTGAAAATTTACGAGCAGTACTTC,CSVRSAGLKIYEQYF,NA,TRBV29-1,many,TRBJ2-7
TGCAGCGTAGCTAGCGGGGGGGCGGAGACCCAGTACTTC,CSVASGGAETQYF,TRBD2,TRBV29-1,once,TRBJ2-5
TGTGCCAGTAGTATAGATTCTAGGGGGACAGGTTATTACGAGCAGTACTTC,CASSIDSRGTGYYEQYF,TRBD1,TRBV19,few,TRBJ2-7
TGCAGTGCTAACGGGGTCAGGTCCTACGAGCAGTACTTC,CSANGVRSYEQYF,NA,TRBV20-1,NA,TRBJ2-7
TGTGCCAGCAGCCAAGGGGTTGGGGGGCGCACAGATACGCAGTATTTT,CASSQGVGGRTDTQYF,NA,TRBV3-1,NA,TRBJ2-3
TGTGCCAGCAGCTTAAACAGGGGGCTTGAGACCCAGTACTTC,CASSLNRGLETQYF,TRBD1,TRBV7-2,few,TRBJ2-5
TGTGCCAGCAGCTTTCATTTTTTAAAGGGTGTAAAATCTGGGGCCAACGTCCTGACTTTC,CASSFHFLKGVKSGANVLTF,NA,TRBV7-9,NA,TRBJ2-6
TGTGCCACCAGTGATACCGGGACAGGGTATAGTAGCAATCAGCCCCAGCATTTT,CATSDTGTGYSSNQPQHF,TRBD1,TRBV24-1,NA,TRBJ1-5
TGTGCCAGCAGCCTACTCGCTTCCACCGGGGAGCTGTTTTTT,CASSLLASTGELFF,NA,TRBV12-3/TRBV12-4,NA,TRBJ2-2
TGTGCCAGCAGTTCTACTTACAGGGTCGGTGAGCAGTTCTTC,CASSSTYRVGEQFF,NA,TRBV12-3/TRBV12-4,NA,TRBJ2-1
TGTGCCAGCAGCTTAGCCAGGGAAGGAGAGCAGTTCTTC,CASSLAREGEQFF,NA,TRBV7-7,NA,TRBJ2-1
TGTGCCAGCAGCTTATCAACCGGGGCGGTAGGAGCTTTCTTT,CASSLSTGAVGAFF,NA,TRBV7-8,NA,TRBJ1-1
TGCGCCAGCAGCGTGGGCCCTCGCTCCTACGAGCAGTACTTC,CASSVGPRSYEQYF,NA,TRBV5-1,NA,TRBJ2-7
TGTGCCACCAGTGGCCCCTCACAGGGGGCCGGTGAAGCTTTCTTT,CATSGPSQGAGEAFF,TRBD1,TRBV24-1,NA,TRBJ1-1
TGTGCCAGCCAACAGGGTAGCAATCAGCCCCAGCATTTT,CASQQGSNQPQHF,NA,TRBV6-5,NA,TRBJ1-5
TGTGCCAGCAGCTCACTGACAGGGTTGCACTACAATGAGCAGTTCTTC,CASSSLTGLHYNEQFF,TRBD1,TRBV7-6,NA,TRBJ2-1
TGTGCCAGCAGCGTAGGTGACCTGCGGGCCTACGAGCAGTACTTC,CASSVGDLRAYEQYF,NA,TRBV9,few,TRBJ2-7
TGTGCCAGCAGGGACAGGGGTGATGGCTACACCTTC,CASRDRGDGYTF,TRBD1,TRBV14,NA,TRBJ1-2
TGTGCCAGCAGCACCTCGATGGAGGGGGCCTACGAGCAGTACTTC,CASSTSMEGAYEQYF,NA,TRBV12-3/TRBV12-4,NA,TRBJ2-7
TGTGCCAGCACCCGGGGCGGGGGATACACTGAAGCTTTCTTT,CASTRGGGYTEAFF,NA,TRBV12-3/TRBV12-4,NA,TRBJ1-1
TGTGCCAGCAGTTTTCATATCGGGACAGGGGATTACGAGCAGTACTTC,CASSFHIGTGDYEQYF,TRBD1,TRBV12-3/TRBV12-4,NA,TRBJ2-7
TGTGCCAGCAGCCCCCATCTGAGGGGCTACACCTTC,CASSPHLRGYTF,NA,TRBV7-6,NA,TRBJ1-2
TGTGCCAGCAGTTTAGGTTCCGGGGGGAGCTACGAGCAGTACTTC,CASSLGSGGSYEQYF,TRBD2,TRBV12-3/TRBV12-4,NA,TRBJ2-7
TGTGCCAGCTCTCCCAGAAAAGATACGCAGTATTTT,CASSPRKDTQYF,NA,TRBV18,few,TRBJ2-3